One T cell receptor (beta chain) is described in this entry. Antigen unknown. The sample belongs to a study of neoadjuvant nivolumab and ipilimumab in lung cancer. TCRdb's copy holds only in-frame clones and misses some; the assay was immunoSEQ multiplex PCR. The sample lists 30,000 to 35,000 clones, 90% seen once, with about 5.3% in the top ten. This CDR3 comprises 14 residues. The V gene lost 3 bases and the J gene lost 0 bases, with 9 bases spanning the gap. Germline values: CDR1 SGHVS, CDR2 FNYEAQ. Regarding the study as a whole: Resected-tumor TCR richness correlated positively with pretherapy blood richness.

The clonotype originates from an adult with non-small cell lung cancer. Sequenced material: peripheral blood, taken after neoadjuvant nivolumab, alone or with ipilimumab, at or shortly before surgery. The chain uses TRBV7-6 and TRBJ2-7; a weak D match, TRBD1 (6 bases). As DNA, the CDR3 is TGTGCCAGCAGCTTCGGACAGAACTCCTACGAGCAGTACTTC. It translates to CASSFGQNSYEQYF.